A single sample is the source of the 3 T cell receptor beta chains below, sequenced in a study of cytomegalovirus exposure and HLA in healthy donors. The method was immunoSEQ multiplex PCR; TCRdb's version includes in-frame clones alone and lacks a portion of them. The sample carries some 38,000 clones, 90% to 95% recorded once. The sequenced sample was PBMCs. These receptors all come from a man aged 18 to 29 in good health and CMV-seronegative.

The rearrangement uses TRBV2 and TRBJ2-3; TRBD2 aligns across 7 bases. This CDR3 region has 14 residues. CDR1 and CDR2 (germline): SNHLY, FYNNEI. J lost 3 bases, V lost 5 bases, and 5 bases had no gene match. The CDR3 loop is CASSTERGTDTQYF. The CDR3 DNA follows: TGTGCCAGCAGTACGGAGCGGGGAACAGATACGCAGTATTTT.

The chain is built from TRBV11-2 and TRBJ2-5; perhaps TRBD2 as D (6 bases). V gave up 2 bases and J gave up 5 bases, with 9 bases separating them. The CDR3 runs 13 residues. Per germline, CDR1 SGHAT and CDR2 FQNNGV. The CDR3 is CASSLSGRETQYF. The CDR3 DNA follows: TGTGCCAGCAGCTTATCAGGGAGGGAGACCCAGTACTTC. Full variable domain (rest looked up from reference TRBV11-2 and TRBJ2-5): EAGVAQSPRYKIIEKRQSVAFWCNPISGHATLYWYQQILGQGPKLLIQFQNNGVVDDSQLPKDRFSAERLKGVDSTLKIQPAKLEDSAVYLCASSLSGRETQYFGPGTRLLVL.

V is TRBV25-1 and J is TRBJ2-3, with a weak D call TRBD1 (5 bases). Trimming left V 5 bases short and J 0 bases short, with 15 bases between. Per the germline V gene, CDR1 is MGHDK and CDR2 is SYGVNS. The CDR3 sequence is 16 residues long. The CDR3: CASSLWTTASTDTQYF. CDR3 DNA: TGTGCCAGCAGTTTGTGGACAACTGCTAGCACAGATACGCAGTATTTT.